A single sample is the source of the 24 T cell receptor beta chains below, sequenced in a study of radiotherapy plus CTLA-4 blockade in lung cancer. Generated by immunoSEQ multiplex PCR, the TCRdb table keeps only in-frame clones and is missing some. The repertoire holds approximately 77,000 clones, with 78% as singletons. The sequencing used peripheral blood, collected from a patient treated with radiotherapy plus ipilimumab. The receptors derive from a human donor with non-small cell lung cancer whose response to radiotherapy plus ipilimumab could not be evaluated. Some clones in this sample may be carry-over from other donors' samples.

The V gene is TRBV28, the J gene TRBJ2-3; no clear D gene. The CDR3 extends over 11 amino acids. Germline lookup yields CDR1 MDHEN and CDR2 SYDVKM. V lost 8 bases to trimming and J lost 2 bases, with 5 bases between them. The CDR3 protein is CASSFTDTQYF. The CDR3 nucleotides are TGTGCCAGCTCATTCACAGATACGCAGTATTTT.

The chain couples TRBV30 to TRBJ1-1; tentatively, D is TRBD1 (6 bases). There are 15 residues in the CDR3. V lost 2 bases, J lost 0 bases, and 13 bases lay in between. Looked up from germline, CDR1 is GTSNPN and CDR2 is SVGIG (reference sequence). CDR3 in amino acids: CAWSPDRLMNTEAFF. The CDR3, as DNA: TGTGCCTGGAGTCCCGACAGGCTGATGAACACTGAAGCTTTCTTT.

Comments on this clone: This same CDR3 is encoded by further DNA sequences in the sample. The genes are TRBV5-1 and TRBJ2-3, with 12 bases lining up with TRBD2. The CDR3 extends over 15 amino acids. Trimming at V came to 6 bases and at J to 4 bases, leaving 6 bases not matched to a gene. CDR1 is SGHRS and CDR2 is YFSETQ in the germline V gene. CDR3 loop: CASKLAGGSADTQYF. The CDR3 nucleotides read TGCGCCAGCAAGCTAGCGGGGGGGTCAGCAGATACGCAGTATTTT.

The rearrangement uses TRBV28 and TRBJ1-4; 7 bases match TRBD1. This CDR3 contains 14 residues. CDR1 and CDR2 from the germline V gene are MDHEN and SYDVKM. The V and J ends lost 5 bases and 4 bases, in that order; junction bases with no gene match: 4. The CDR3 loop reads CASSTGDRNEKLFF. The DNA of the CDR3 is TGTGCCAGCAGTACAGGGGATCGTAATGAAAAACTGTTTTTT.

V usage is TRBV11-3 and J usage is TRBJ1-1, with 7 positions matching TRBD1. The CDR3 runs to 15 residues. Trimming at V came to 4 bases and at J to 5 bases, leaving 10 bases not matched to a gene. From germline, CDR1 is SGHNT and CDR2 YENEEA. The CDR3 sequence: CASSYPDRAATEAFF. For the CDR3, the DNA is TGTGCCAGCAGCTATCCCGACAGGGCGGCGACTGAAGCTTTCTTT.

This clone was detected only a few times. The chain links TRBV29-1 to TRBJ2-1, with a weak D call TRBD2 (6 bases). The CDR3 extends over 17 amino acids. Germline V gives CDR1 SQVTM, CDR2 ANQGSEA. With 1 base removed from V and 3 bases from J, the gap between germline ends came to 19 bases. DNA for the CDR3: TGCAGCGTTGAAGGGGACTGGGGGGTCCTGGTCTACAATGAGCAGTTCTTC. This gives the protein CSVEGDWGVLVYNEQFF.

The chain uses TRBV9 and TRBJ1-2; D gene ambiguous. V lost 0 bases and J 5 bases, leaving 14 bases between the germline ends. The germline CDR1 and CDR2 sequences are SGDLS and YYNGEE. The CDR3 loop spans 15 amino acids. The CDR3 protein is CASSVESEGVYGYTF. CDR3 nucleotide sequence: TGTGCCAGCAGCGTAGAAAGTGAGGGAGTTTATGGCTACACCTTC.

The rearrangement uses TRBV27 and TRBJ1-6; D call uncertain. The V and J ends lost 4 bases and 9 bases respectively, with 13 bases between them. The CDR3 spans 14 residues. CDR1 MNHEY and CDR2 SMNVEV come from the germline V gene (reference sequence). CDR3 protein: CASSSRGFGSPLHF. The CDR3 region has the DNA TGTGCCAGCAGTTCGAGAGGGTTTGGTTCACCCCTCCACTTT.

The CDR3 bases are TGTGCCAGCAGCTTTGCAGGGGCCTACGAGCAGTACTTC. This sequence encodes CASSFAGAYEQYF. The chain links TRBV5-5 to TRBJ2-7; a weak D match, TRBD1 (6 bases). The CDR3 contains 13 residues. V was clipped by 2 bases and J by 2 bases, with 8 bases between them. Germline V gene lookup returns CDR1 SGHKS and CDR2 YYEKEE (reference sequence).

The chain couples TRBV4-3 to TRBJ2-1; 8 bases fit TRBD2. V shed 3 bases, J shed 4 bases, and the junction held 8 bases outside the gene matches. The CDR3 spans 16 residues. The germline gives CDR1 LGHNA, CDR2 YSLEER. The CDR3 DNA reads TGCGCCAGCAGCCACGAATACGGCGGGGGGTACAATGAGCAGTTCTTC. The encoded protein is CASSHEYGGGYNEQFF.

The J gene is TRBJ1-2, the V gene TRBV5-1; 10 bases map to TRBD1. Germline V gene sequence: CDR1 SGHRS, CDR2 YFSETQ. The CDR3 extends over 19 amino acids. Trimming took 3 bases from V and 0 from J; bases not matched to a gene: 14. CDR3 sequence reads: CASSSNIRDRGPPNYGYTF. DNA for the CDR3: TGCGCCAGCAGCTCTAATATCCGGGACAGGGGCCCTCCTAACTATGGCTACACCTTC.

This sequence joins TRBV9 and TRBJ2-2; TRBD1 is a possible D gene (5 bases). Trimming took 3 bases from V and 3 from J, leaving 12 bases between them. The CDR3 length is 15 residues. CDR1 and CDR2 from the germline V gene are SGDLS and YYNGEE. CDR3 nucleotides: TGTGCCAGCAGCGCTCTGCTAGGGGACACCGGGGAGCTGTTTTTT. Its protein is CASSALLGDTGELFF.

The chain couples TRBV27 to TRBJ1-6, with 7 bases aligning to TRBD1. The V gene end was trimmed by 5 bases and the J gene end by 8 bases; junction bases not matched to a gene: 6. CDR1 is MNHEY, CDR2 SMNVEV, per germline (reference sequence). The CDR3 is made up of 14 amino acids. Here the CDR3 reads CASSKWDSDSPLHF. The CDR3 DNA reads as TGTGCCAGCAGTAAATGGGACAGCGATTCACCCCTCCACTTT.

The chain has TRBV18 and TRBJ2-4; D possibly corresponds to TRBD2 (6 bases). Germline V gene lookup returns CDR1 KGHSH and CDR2 LQKENI. This CDR3 is built from 15 residues. Trimming shortened V by 3 bases and J by 0 bases, and 9 bases separated the two germline ends. The DNA for the CDR3 is TGTGCCAGCTCACCGGGACTTTTAGCCAAAAACATTCAGTACTTC. Translation gives CASSPGLLAKNIQYF. Variable domain in full (rest from reference TRBV18 and TRBJ2-4): NAGVMQNPRHLVRRRGQEARLRCSPMKGHSHVYWYRQLPEEGLKFMVYLQKENIIDESGMPKERFSAEFPKEGPSILRIQQVVRGDSAAYFCASSPGLLAKNIQYFGAGTRLSVL.

The chain joins TRBV19 to TRBJ1-1, with TRBD1 identical over 9 bases. V was clipped by 5 bases and J by 6 bases; unmatched bases: 7. Per the germline V gene, CDR1 is LNHDA and CDR2 is SQIVND (reference sequence). The CDR3 is 14 residues long. The CDR3 region has the DNA TGTGCCAGTAGTCAGGGACAGGGAAATGCTGAAGCTTTCTTT. Translation gives CASSQGQGNAEAFF.

This chain uses TRBV2 with TRBJ2-7; 9 positions agree with TRBD1. The CDR3 runs 13 residues. Germline V lookup: CDR1 SNHLY, CDR2 FYNNEI. With 4 bases clipped from V and 5 bases from J, the junction kept 3 bases outside the gene matches. The CDR3 DNA follows: TGTGCCAGCAGTGGGGACAGGGCCCACGAGCAGTACTTC. Its translation is CASSGDRAHEQYF.

This rearrangement joins TRBV5-8 to TRBJ2-1, with 7 bases matching TRBD1. CDR3 length: 16 residues. CDR1 SGHTS and CDR2 YDEGEE come from the germline V gene. Losses at the gene ends were 2 bases for V and 0 bases for J; bases not matched to a gene: 5. In nucleotides, the CDR3 is TGTGCCAGCAGCTTAGCGGACAGGAGCTCCTACAATGAGCAGTTCTTC. This codes for CASSLADRSSYNEQFF.

The CDR3 spells CASSPLGASSYNSPLHF. CDR3 DNA: TGCGCCAGCAGCCCGTTGGGGGCAAGCTCCTATAATTCACCCCTCCACTTT. The V gene is TRBV5-1, the J gene TRBJ1-6, with a possible D match to TRBD1 (6 bases). Looked up from germline, CDR1 is SGHRS and CDR2 is YFSETQ. The CDR3 is made up of 17 amino acids. V gave up 4 bases and J gave up 0 bases, with 14 bases separating them.

The V gene is TRBV29-1, the J gene TRBJ1-5; TRBD1 aligns across 10 bases. Losses at the gene ends were 6 bases for V and 2 bases for J; bases not matched to a gene: 1. Germline V CDR1 and CDR2: SQVTM, ANQGSEA. The CDR3 is 13 residues long. CDR3 bases: TGCAGCGTAGGACAGGGGGGCAATCAGCCCCAGCATTTT. This translates into CSVGQGGNQPQHF. Using reference TRBV29-1 and TRBJ1-5 for the parts outside the CDR3, the full variable domain is SAVISQKPSRDICQRGTSLTIQCQVDSQVTMMFWYRQQPGQSLTLIATANQGSEATYESGFVIDKFPISRPNLTFSTLTVSNMSPEDSSIYLCSVGQGGNQPQHFGDGTRLSIL.

CDR3 DNA sequence: TGCGCCAGCAGCCCGCAGGTGTCGAGCACTGAAGCTTTCTTT. The encoded protein is CASSPQVSSTEAFF. The chain combines TRBV5-1 with TRBJ1-1; no clear D gene. Germline loops: CDR1 SGHRS, CDR2 YFSETQ. This CDR3 has 14 amino acids. V shed 4 bases and J shed 4 bases, with 14 bases lying between them.

This chain uses TRBV7-2 with TRBJ2-3; 9 nucleotides agree with TRBD2. The CDR3 has 16 amino acids. Germline-derived CDR1 and CDR2 are SGHTA and FQGNSA. With V trimmed by 3 bases and J by 1 base, 5 bases remained unmatched. The CDR3: CASSFAGGPGTDTQYF. The CDR3, as DNA: TGTGCCAGCAGCTTCGCGGGGGGGCCGGGCACAGATACGCAGTATTTT.

J is TRBJ2-5 and V is TRBV29-1, with TRBD2 identical over 7 bases. This CDR3 has 14 residues. The ends lost 3 bases at V and 4 bases at J; junction bases unmatched: 8. Germline V gene lookup returns CDR1 SQVTM and CDR2 ANQGSEA. The CDR3 nucleotides are TGCAGCGTTGATTGGTCTAGCGGAGCAGAGACCCAGTACTTC. Translation: CSVDWSSGAETQYF. The full variable domain, its missing parts supplied by reference TRBV29-1 and TRBJ2-5, is SAVISQKPSRDICQRGTSLTIQCQVDSQVTMMFWYRQQPGQSLTLIATANQGSEATYESGFVIDKFPISRPNLTFSTLTVSNMSPEDSSIYLCSVDWSSGAETQYFGPGTRLLVL.

In DNA, the CDR3 is TGTGCCAGCTCAATCCCCCGGGCAACTAATGAAAAACTGTTTTTT. It encodes CASSIPRATNEKLFF. The chain joins TRBV18 to TRBJ1-4; D ambiguous. Germline V gene lookup returns CDR1 KGHSH and CDR2 LQKENI. With 5 bases removed from V and 0 bases from J, the gap between germline ends came to 10 bases. The CDR3 extends over 15 amino acids.

The V and J genes are TRBV11-3 and TRBJ2-2; TRBD1 might be the D (6 bases). Germline V gene data show CDR1 as SGHNT and CDR2 as YENEEA. The CDR3 totals 15 residues. V lost 5 bases to trimming and J lost 1 base, with 11 bases between them. CDR3 DNA: TGTGCCAGCAGCCCCCTGGGACAGAACACCGGGGAGCTGTTTTTT. Its protein is CASSPLGQNTGELFF.